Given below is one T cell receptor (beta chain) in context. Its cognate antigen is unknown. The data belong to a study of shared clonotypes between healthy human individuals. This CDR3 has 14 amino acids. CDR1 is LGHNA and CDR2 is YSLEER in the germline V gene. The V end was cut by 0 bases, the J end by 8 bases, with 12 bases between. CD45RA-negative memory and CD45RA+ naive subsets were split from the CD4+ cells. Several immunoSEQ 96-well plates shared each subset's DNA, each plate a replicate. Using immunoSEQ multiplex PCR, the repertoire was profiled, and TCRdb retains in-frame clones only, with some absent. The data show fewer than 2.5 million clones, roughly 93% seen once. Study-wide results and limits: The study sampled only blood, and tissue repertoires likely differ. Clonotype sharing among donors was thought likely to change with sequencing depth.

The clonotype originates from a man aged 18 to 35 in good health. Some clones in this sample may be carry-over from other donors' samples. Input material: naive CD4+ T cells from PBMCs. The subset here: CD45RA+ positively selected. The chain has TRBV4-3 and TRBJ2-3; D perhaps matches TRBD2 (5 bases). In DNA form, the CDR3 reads TGCGCCAGCAGCCAAGATCGGGCTAGCATTACGCAGTATTTT. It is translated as CASSQDRASITQYF.